This TCR beta chain emerged from a study of blood T cell repertoires in COVID-19. The wider study: From T cells, B-cell-depleted T cells, or PBMCs came the material, which was cDNA or gDNA.

Assay: immunoSEQ multiplex PCR; the TCRdb copy retains only in-frame clones and omits some. The sample has approximately 250,000 clones; around 84% are singletons. The germline CDR1 and CDR2 sequences are LNHDA and SQIVND (reference sequence). The CDR3 covers 14 residues. V lost 6 bases and J lost 4, with 13 bases in between. This clone was counted only a few times. The receptor's source is a woman aged 55-69 years with COVID-19, enrolled during active disease. The rearrangement joins TRBV19 to TRBJ1-5; tentative D call: TRBD1 (5 bases). Sequencing was carried out using peripheral blood. CDR3 coding DNA: TGTGCCAGTAGCCCCACGGGGGGGAATCAGCCCCAGCATTTT. Amino acids: CASSPTGGNQPQHF.